This TCR beta chain was found in a study of blood T cell repertoires in COVID-19. Study context: Donors in the United States, Italy and Spain gave samples during acute or convalescent COVID-19. PBMCs, B-cell-depleted T cells, or T cells provided the cDNA or gDNA that made up the material.

This clone came up once. Germline lookup yields CDR1 MNHEY and CDR2 SVGAGI. The V and J ends lost 5 bases and 0 bases, in that order; junction bases with no gene match: 4. This CDR3 has 15 residues. Assay: immunoSEQ multiplex PCR; the TCRdb copy retains only in-frame clones and omits some. The data contain some 150,000 clones, more than 80% of them singletons. The sample taken for sequencing was peripheral blood. This chain uses TRBV6-5 with TRBJ1-2; TRBD1 matches at 9 bases. This TCR was sampled from a woman of 80 years or more in a cohort sampled during active or convalescent COVID-19. DNA for the CDR3: TGTGCCAGCAGTCCTGACAGGGGGGCTAACTATGGCTACACCTTC. Residues: CASSPDRGANYGYTF.